This entry concerns a single TCR beta chain. As yet, its antigen is unknown. The CDR3 runs 14 residues. V lost 1 base and J 7 bases, leaving 13 bases between the germline ends. Germline CDR1 reads SGHTA; CDR2 reads FQGNSA. This record belongs to a study of CD8 T cells in Susac syndrome. The RNA, roughly 0.45 to 1 ug, was put through reverse transcription using random hexamers. From the immunoSEQ multiplex PCR reads, TCRdb called clonotypes with MiXCR, one entry per CDR3 protein. The table lists approximately 180,000 distinct CDR3 sequences, 95% of them singletons. Study-level results: As acknowledged by the study, its TCR sequencing and HLA analysis included a relatively small number of individuals.

The rearrangement joins TRBV7-2 to TRBJ1-2; no firm D call. The sequencing input was CD4+ T cells from PBMCs. The TCR was taken from a human donor with multiple sclerosis. The CDR3: CASSLGVSVGGYTF. The DNA of the CDR3 is TGTGCCAGCAGCTTAGGAGTTAGCGTCGGTGGCTACACCTTC.